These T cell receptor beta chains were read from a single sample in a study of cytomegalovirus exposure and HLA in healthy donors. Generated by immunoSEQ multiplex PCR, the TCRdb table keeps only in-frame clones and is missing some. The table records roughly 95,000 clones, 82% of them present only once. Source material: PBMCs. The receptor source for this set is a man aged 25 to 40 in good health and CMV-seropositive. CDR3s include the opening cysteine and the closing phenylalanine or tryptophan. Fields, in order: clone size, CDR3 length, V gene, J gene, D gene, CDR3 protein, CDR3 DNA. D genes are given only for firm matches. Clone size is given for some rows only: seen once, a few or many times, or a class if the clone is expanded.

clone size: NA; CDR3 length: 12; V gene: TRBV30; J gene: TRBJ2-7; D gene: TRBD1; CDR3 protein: CACGTVTYEQYF; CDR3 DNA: TGTGCCTGCGGGACAGTGACCTACGAGCAGTACTTC
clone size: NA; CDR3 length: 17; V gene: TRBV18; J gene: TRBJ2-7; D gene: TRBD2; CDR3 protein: CASSGTSGRPSSYEQYF; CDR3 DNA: TGTGCCAGCTCAGGGACTAGCGGGAGGCCAAGCTCCTACGAGCAGTACTTC
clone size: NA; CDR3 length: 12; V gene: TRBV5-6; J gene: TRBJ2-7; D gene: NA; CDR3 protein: CASSLEGVEQYF; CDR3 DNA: TGTGCCAGCAGCTTGGAGGGGGTCGAGCAGTACTTC
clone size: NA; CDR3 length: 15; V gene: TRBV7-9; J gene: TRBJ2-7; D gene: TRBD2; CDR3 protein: CASSLFLAGEGEQYF; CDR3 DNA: TGTGCCAGCAGCTTGTTTCTAGCGGGAGAAGGCGAGCAGTACTTC
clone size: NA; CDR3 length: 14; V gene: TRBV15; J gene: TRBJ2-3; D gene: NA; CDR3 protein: CATRGRRLTDTQYF; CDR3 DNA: TGTGCCACCAGAGGCCGGCGACTCACAGATACGCAGTATTTT
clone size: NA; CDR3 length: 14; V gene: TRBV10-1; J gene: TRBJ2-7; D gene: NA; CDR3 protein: CASSDVAVPLEQYF; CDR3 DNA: TGCGCCAGCAGTGATGTAGCCGTACCTCTCGAGCAGTACTTC
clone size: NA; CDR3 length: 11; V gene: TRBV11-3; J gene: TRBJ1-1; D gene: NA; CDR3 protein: CASDAGKGAFF; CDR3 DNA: TGTGCCAGCGACGCAGGGAAAGGGGCTTTCTTT
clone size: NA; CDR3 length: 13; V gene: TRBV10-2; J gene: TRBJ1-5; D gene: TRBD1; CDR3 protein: CASSGQGDQPQHF; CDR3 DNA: TGCGCCAGCAGCGGACAGGGAGATCAGCCCCAGCATTTT
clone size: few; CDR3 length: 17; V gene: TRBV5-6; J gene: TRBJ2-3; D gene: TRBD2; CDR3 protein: CASSYSGLAGGTDTQYF; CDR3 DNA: TGTGCCAGCAGCTACTCGGGACTAGCGGGCGGCACAGATACGCAGTATTTT
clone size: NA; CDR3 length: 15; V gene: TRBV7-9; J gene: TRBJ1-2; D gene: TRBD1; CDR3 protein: CASSPSDRASYGYTF; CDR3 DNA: TGTGCCAGCAGCCCCTCGGACAGGGCTTCCTATGGCTACACCTTC
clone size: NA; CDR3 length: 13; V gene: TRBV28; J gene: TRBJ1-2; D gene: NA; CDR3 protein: CASSHRETYGYTF; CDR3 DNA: TGTGCCAGCAGCCACAGGGAGACCTATGGCTACACCTTC
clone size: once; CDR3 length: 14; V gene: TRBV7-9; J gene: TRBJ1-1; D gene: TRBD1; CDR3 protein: CASSLRDRVNEAFF; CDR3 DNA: TGTGCCAGCAGCCTCCGGGACAGGGTAAATGAAGCTTTCTTT
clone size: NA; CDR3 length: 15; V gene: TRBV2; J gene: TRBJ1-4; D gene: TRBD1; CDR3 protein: CASSWTGAVNEKLFF; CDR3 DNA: TGTGCCAGCAGCTGGACAGGGGCCGTTAATGAAAAACTGTTTTTT
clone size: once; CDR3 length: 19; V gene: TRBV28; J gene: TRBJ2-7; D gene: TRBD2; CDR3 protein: CASSFPGTSGRSSLYEQYF; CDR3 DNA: TGTGCCAGCAGTTTTCCTGGGACTAGCGGGAGGTCCTCCCTCTACGAGCAGTACTTC
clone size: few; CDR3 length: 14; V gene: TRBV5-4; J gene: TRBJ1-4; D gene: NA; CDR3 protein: CASSFQGTNEKLFF; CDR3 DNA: TGTGCCAGCAGCTTTCAGGGAACTAATGAAAAACTGTTTTTT
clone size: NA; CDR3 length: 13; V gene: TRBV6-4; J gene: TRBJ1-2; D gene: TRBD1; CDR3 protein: CASSSTGGNGYTF; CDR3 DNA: TGTGCCAGCAGCTCGACAGGGGGAAACGGCTACACCTTC
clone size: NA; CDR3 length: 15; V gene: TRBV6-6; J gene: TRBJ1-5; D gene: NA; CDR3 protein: CASGSTQGIYQPQHF; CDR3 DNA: TGTGCCAGCGGGTCGACCCAGGGGATATATCAGCCCCAGCATTTT
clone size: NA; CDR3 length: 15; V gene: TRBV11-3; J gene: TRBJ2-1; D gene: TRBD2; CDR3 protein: CASSYSGRDFNEQFF; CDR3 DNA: TGTGCCAGCAGCTATAGCGGGAGGGATTTCAATGAGCAGTTCTTC
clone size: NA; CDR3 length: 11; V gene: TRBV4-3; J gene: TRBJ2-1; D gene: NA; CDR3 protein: CASSRGDEQFF; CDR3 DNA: TGCGCCAGCAGCCGGGGAGATGAGCAGTTCTTC
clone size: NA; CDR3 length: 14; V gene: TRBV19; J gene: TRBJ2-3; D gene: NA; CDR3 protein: CASSSRGVADTQYF; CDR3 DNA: TGTGCCAGTAGTTCTAGGGGTGTCGCAGATACGCAGTATTTT
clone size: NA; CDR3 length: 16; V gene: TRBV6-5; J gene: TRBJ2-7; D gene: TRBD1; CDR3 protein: CASSYPPGQGFSEQYF; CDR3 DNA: TGTGCCAGCAGTTACCCTCCGGGACAGGGCTTTTCCGAGCAGTACTTC
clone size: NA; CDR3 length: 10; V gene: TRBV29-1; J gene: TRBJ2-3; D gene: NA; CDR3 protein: CSVTGDVEYF; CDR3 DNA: TGCAGCGTTACAGGAGACGTCGAGTATTTT
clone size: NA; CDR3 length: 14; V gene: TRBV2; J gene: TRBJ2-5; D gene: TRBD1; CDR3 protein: CASSVGTAQETQYF; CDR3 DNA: TGTGCCAGCAGTGTCGGGACAGCACAAGAGACCCAGTACTTC
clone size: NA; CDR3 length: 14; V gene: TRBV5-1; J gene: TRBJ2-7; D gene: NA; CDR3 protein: CASSLWSPNHEQYF; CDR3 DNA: TGCGCCAGCAGCTTATGGAGCCCCAACCACGAGCAGTACTTC
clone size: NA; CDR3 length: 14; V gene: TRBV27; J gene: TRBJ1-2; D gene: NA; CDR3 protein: CASSPRGDLYGYTF; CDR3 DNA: TGTGCCAGCAGCCCCCGGGGGGACTTATATGGCTACACCTTC
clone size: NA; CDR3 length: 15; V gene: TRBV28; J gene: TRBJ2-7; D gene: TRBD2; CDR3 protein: CASRYYAGGSYEQYF; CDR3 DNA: TGTGCCAGCAGGTACTACGCGGGAGGGTCCTACGAGCAGTACTTC
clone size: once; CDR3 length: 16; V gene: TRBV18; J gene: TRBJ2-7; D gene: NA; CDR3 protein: CASSPLIRESQGEQYF; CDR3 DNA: TGTGCCAGCTCACCACTGATTCGGGAGTCTCAAGGCGAGCAGTACTTC
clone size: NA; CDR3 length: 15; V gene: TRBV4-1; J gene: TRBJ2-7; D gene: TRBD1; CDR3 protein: CASSHISGQGYEQYF; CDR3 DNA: TGCGCCAGCAGCCACATCTCGGGACAGGGCTACGAGCAGTACTTC
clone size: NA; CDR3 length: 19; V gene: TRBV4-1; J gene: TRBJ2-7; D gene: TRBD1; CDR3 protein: CASSPLPTFNRGLAYEQYF; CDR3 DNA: TGCGCCAGCAGCCCTCTGCCCACCTTCAACAGGGGCCTTGCCTACGAGCAGTACTTC
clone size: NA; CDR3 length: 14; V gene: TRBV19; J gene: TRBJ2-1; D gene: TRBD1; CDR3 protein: CASSRRTGQNEQFF; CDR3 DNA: TGTGCCAGTAGTAGGAGGACAGGCCAAAATGAGCAGTTCTTC
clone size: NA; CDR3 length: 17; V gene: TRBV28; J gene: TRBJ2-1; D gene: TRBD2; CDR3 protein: CAASEAGGSGVYNEQFF; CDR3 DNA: TGTGCCGCCTCGGAAGCGGGAGGTTCTGGGGTCTACAATGAGCAGTTCTTC
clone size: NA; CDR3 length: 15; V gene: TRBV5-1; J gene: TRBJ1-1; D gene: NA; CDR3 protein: CASTQDGGISTEAFF; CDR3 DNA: TGCGCCAGCACCCAAGATGGGGGGATAAGCACTGAAGCTTTCTTT
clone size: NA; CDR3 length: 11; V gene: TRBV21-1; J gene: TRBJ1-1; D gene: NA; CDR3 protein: CASSKITEAFF; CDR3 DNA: TGTGCCAGCAGCAAAATAACTGAAGCTTTCTTT
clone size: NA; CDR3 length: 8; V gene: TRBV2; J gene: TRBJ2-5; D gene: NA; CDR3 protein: CASRNLNF; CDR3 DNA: TGTGCCAGCAGGAACCTAAACTTC
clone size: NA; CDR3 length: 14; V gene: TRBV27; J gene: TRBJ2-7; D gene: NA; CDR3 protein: CASSWAGGTYEQYF; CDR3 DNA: TGTGCCAGCAGTTGGGCAGGGGGGACCTACGAGCAGTACTTC